The entry that follows covers one T cell receptor beta chain sequence. Its binding antigen is unknown. Base-call qualities are not available, and no considerably larger clone is one nucleotide away. The entry originates in a study of T-cell reconstitution after alpha-beta-depleted transplantation in children listed by TCRdb under 2016. About the study as a whole: Using TCR repertoire profiling, the study quantitatively followed how T-cell immune reconstitution unfolded in children after TCRalphabeta/CD19-depleted allogeneic hematopoietic cell transplantation.

Here V drops 5 bases and J drops 4 bases, and the junction holds 11 bases not matched to any gene. The germline V gene (reference sequence) specifies SEHNR as CDR1 and FQNEAQ as CDR2. The CDR3 covers 17 residues, taking in both the cysteine and the phenylalanine. Kept here is only the CDR3 DNA, which spans 51 bases and is read in frame from base 1. The method behind the library was PCR. Sequencing relied on an Illumina HiSeq 2500. To normalize quantification of the TCRbeta repertoire, the TCR libraries were built with molecular barcoding that relied on unique molecular identifiers. Using fastp trimming at Q25 and MiXCR clonotype assembly, TCRdb reanalyzed the public sequencing data and kept in-frame beta chains. Merged by CDR3 protein, the rows form single entries marked with the most common genes and DNA. The table for this sample lists fewer than 200,000 distinct CDR3 sequences; about 6.3% of them were counted only once. The top ten clones comprise around 2.7% of the sample.

The receptor comes from a human donor who donated a stem cell graft to a child with Wiskott-Aldrich syndrome. The sequenced sample was PBMCs from the stem cell graft donor, obtained from the stem cell graft. The rearranged segments are TRBV7-9 and TRBJ2-5; a stretch of 12 junction bases matches TRBD2. The base sequence is TGTGCCAGCAGCCCTAGACTAGCGGGAGAGGAGGGAGAGACCCAGTACTTC. The encoded protein is CASSPRLAGEEGETQYF.